The source of this TCR beta chain is a study of early T cells in non-severe SARS-CoV-2 infection. V lost 2 bases, J lost 5 bases, and 12 bases lay in between. The CDR3 has 14 residues. Germline V gene data show CDR1 as SGHTA and CDR2 as FQGNSA. TCRdb itself ran the 5' RACE reads through MiXCR, one entry per CDR3 protein. The sample has roughly 63,000 distinct CDR3 sequences, about an eighth seen once; the top ten hold about 4.3%. This rearrangement joins TRBV7-2 to TRBJ1-1, with D possibly TRBD1 on 6 matching bases. The sample was whole blood. This TCR came from an adult who was a healthcare worker with PCR-confirmed SARS-CoV-2 infection or an uninfected control (not recorded which). The CDR3 loop reads CASSLNRAETEAFF. CDR3 in DNA: TGTGCCAGCAGCTTAAACAGGGCTGAGACTGAAGCTTTCTTT.